The 11 T cell receptor beta chains below all came from one sample that was sequenced in a study of CD8 T cells in ankylosing spondylitis. Each CDR3 protein gets one entry after TCRdb re-called the 5' RACE reads with MiXCR. Of more than 200,000 distinct CDR3 sequences in the sample, roughly 25% were seen once. The sample comprised blood, either unsorted or a sorted T cell fraction (not recorded which). The receptors were gathered from a male donor with ankylosing spondylitis or in good health (not recorded which).

This clonotype was counted between two and nine times. The V gene is TRBV5-6, the J gene TRBJ1-6, with D possibly matching TRBD1 (6 bases). V was shortened by 4 bases and J by 9 bases, with 17 bases between the two germline ends. The CDR3 totals 15 residues. Germline CDR1 SGHDT, CDR2 YYEEEE. CDR3 region: CASSAITGTLSPLHF. Here the CDR3 DNA reads TGTGCCAGCAGCGCGATTACAGGGACCCTTTCACCCCTCCACTTT.

The rearrangement joins TRBV28 to TRBJ1-2, with D uncertain. The V end was cut by 5 bases, the J end by 4 bases, with 11 bases between. The V gene's germline CDR1 is MDHEN and CDR2 SYDVKM. This CDR3 comprises 13 residues. The CDR3 nucleotides read TGTGCCAGCAGTCCGACTCGGGGCTATGGCTACACCTTC. This encodes CASSPTRGYGYTF.

V and J are TRBV5-1 and TRBJ2-7, with a weak D call TRBD1 (6 bases). Germline lookup yields CDR1 SGHRS and CDR2 YFSETQ. This CDR3 contains 15 residues. The V end was cut by 4 bases, the J end by 2 bases, with 16 bases between. The CDR3 region has the DNA TGCGCCAGCAGCGCATACAGGGATACGGCCTACGAGCAGTACTTC. It specifies CASSAYRDTAYEQYF.

This clonotype was seen at least ten times. The gene calls are TRBV6-5 and TRBJ2-4, with 8 bases that match TRBD2. V gave up 2 bases and J gave up 15 bases; unmatched junction bases: 12. This CDR3 has 14 amino acids. Germline-derived CDR1 and CDR2 are MNHEY and SVGAGI. The CDR3 sequence is CASSYGVAGSVGYF. The CDR3 DNA reads as TGTGCCAGCAGTTACGGGGTAGCGGGGTCGGTCGGGTACTTC.

This clonotype was recorded many times. The chain links TRBV12-3 or TRBV12-4 to TRBJ1-6; 7 nucleotides agree with TRBD1. The CDR3 covers 15 residues. Trimming cost V 6 bases and J 8 bases; bases outside gene matches: 10. Here the CDR3 reads CASSLTGAGDSPLHF. CDR3 bases: TGTGCCAGCAGCCTTACAGGGGCAGGCGATTCACCCCTCCACTTT.

V usage is TRBV4-1 and J usage is TRBJ1-5, with 7 bases lining up with TRBD1. Germline values: CDR1 MGHRA, CDR2 YSYEKL. There are 14 residues in the CDR3. The ends lost 6 bases at V and 7 bases at J; junction bases unmatched: 9. DNA for the CDR3: TGCGCCAGCAGTCGACAGGGAATTGGGCAGCCCCAGCATTTT. This encodes CASSRQGIGQPQHF.

The V gene is TRBV10-3, the J gene TRBJ2-2, with D maybe TRBD2 (6 bases). The CDR3 is made up of 16 amino acids. Germline CDR1 and CDR2: ENHRY and SYGVKD. Trimming left V 7 bases short and J 7 bases short, with 22 bases between. CDR3 nucleotides: TGTGCCATCACCCACAGCGGCGGGGCCCACGTCGGGGAGCTGTTTTTT. This gives the protein CAITHSGGAHVGELFF.

This rearrangement joins TRBV29-1 to TRBJ2-7; D might be TRBD1 (6 bases). CDR3 size: 11 residues. V was clipped by 3 bases and J by 3 bases, with 6 bases between them. The germline CDR1 and CDR2 sequences are SQVTM and ANQGSEA. The CDR3 sequence: CSVEDSYEQYF. In DNA form, the CDR3 reads TGCAGCGTTGAGGACAGCTACGAGCAGTACTTC.

The sample holds many counts of this clonotype. The rearrangement links TRBV7-9 to TRBJ2-3, with TRBD1 identical over 8 bases. CDR1 is SEHNR and CDR2 is FQNEAQ in the germline V gene (reference sequence). The CDR3 contains 14 residues. Trimming removed 5 bases from V and 3 bases from J; junction bases left unmatched: 4. CDR3 in DNA: TGTGCCAGCAGCCCCGGGACAGGAACAGATACGCAGTATTTT. Its translation is CASSPGTGTDTQYF.

This chain links TRBV7-2 with TRBJ1-5; 7 bases match TRBD1. The J segment lost 7 bases and the V segment lost 1 base, leaving 7 bases of the junction unmatched. Per germline, CDR1 SGHTA and CDR2 FQGNSA. The CDR3 has 15 amino acids. CDR3 nucleotides: TGTGCCAGCAGCTTAGTAGGAGGGGGCGGACAGCCCCAGCATTTT. Translated, it gives CASSLVGGGGQPQHF.

There are many counts of this clonotype. The chain uses TRBV11-1 and TRBJ2-7, with 8 bases fitting TRBD1. The CDR3 runs 18 residues. Germline V gene lookup returns CDR1 SGHAT and CDR2 FQDESV (reference sequence). V shed 5 bases and J 3 bases; nucleotides not matched to a gene: 18. The CDR3 loop reads CASSPTRSTGGRGYEQYF. The CDR3 region has the DNA TGTGCCAGCAGCCCGACGAGAAGTACAGGGGGACGAGGCTACGAGCAGTACTTC.